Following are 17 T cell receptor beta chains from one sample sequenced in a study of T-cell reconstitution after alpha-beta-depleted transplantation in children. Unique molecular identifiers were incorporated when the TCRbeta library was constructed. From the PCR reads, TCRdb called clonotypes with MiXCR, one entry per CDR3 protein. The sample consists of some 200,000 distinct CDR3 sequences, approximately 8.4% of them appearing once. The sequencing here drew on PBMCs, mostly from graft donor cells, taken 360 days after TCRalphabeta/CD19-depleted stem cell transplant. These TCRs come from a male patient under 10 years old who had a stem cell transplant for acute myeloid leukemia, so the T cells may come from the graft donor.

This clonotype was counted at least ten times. The CDR3 is CATSRGIQHDTQYF. CDR3 nucleotide sequence: TGTGCCACCAGCAGAGGGATCCAACACGATACGCAGTATTTT. The chain links TRBV15 to TRBJ2-3, with D unclear. The CDR3 covers 14 residues. Germline CDR1 reads LNHNV; CDR2 reads YYDKDF (reference sequence). V lost 1 base and J lost 6, with 11 bases in between.

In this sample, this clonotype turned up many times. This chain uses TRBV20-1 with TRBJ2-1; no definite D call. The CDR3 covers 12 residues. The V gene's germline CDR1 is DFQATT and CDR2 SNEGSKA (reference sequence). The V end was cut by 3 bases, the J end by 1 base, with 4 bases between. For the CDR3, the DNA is TGCAGTGCTAGCGGATCCTACAATGAGCAGTTCTTC. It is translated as CSASGSYNEQFF.

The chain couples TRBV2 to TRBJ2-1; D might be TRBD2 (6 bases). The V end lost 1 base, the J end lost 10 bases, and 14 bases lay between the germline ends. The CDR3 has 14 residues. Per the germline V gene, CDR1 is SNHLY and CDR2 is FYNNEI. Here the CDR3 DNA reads TGTGCCAGCAGTGAAGTACCCCCGAGCGGGGAGCAGTTCTTC. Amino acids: CASSEVPPSGEQFF. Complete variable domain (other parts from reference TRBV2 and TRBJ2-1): EPEVTQTPSHQVTQMGQEVILRCVPISNHLYFYWYRQILGQKVEFLVSFYNNEISEKSEIFDDQFSVERPDGSNFTLKIRSTKLEDSAMYFCASSEVPPSGEQFFGPGTRLTVL.

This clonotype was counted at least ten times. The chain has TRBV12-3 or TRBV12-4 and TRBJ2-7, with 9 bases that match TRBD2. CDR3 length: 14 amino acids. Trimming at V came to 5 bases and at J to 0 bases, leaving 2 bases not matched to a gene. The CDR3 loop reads CASSPSGTSYEQYF. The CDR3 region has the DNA TGTGCCAGCAGTCCTAGCGGGACCTCCTACGAGCAGTACTTC.

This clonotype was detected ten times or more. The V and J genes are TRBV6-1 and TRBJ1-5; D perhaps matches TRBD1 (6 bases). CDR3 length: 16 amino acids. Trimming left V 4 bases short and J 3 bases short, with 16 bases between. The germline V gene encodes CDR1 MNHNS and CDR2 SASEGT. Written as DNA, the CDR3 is TGTGCCAGCAGTGTCTTCCCAGGACAGTCCAATCAGCCCCAGCATTTT. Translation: CASSVFPGQSNQPQHF.

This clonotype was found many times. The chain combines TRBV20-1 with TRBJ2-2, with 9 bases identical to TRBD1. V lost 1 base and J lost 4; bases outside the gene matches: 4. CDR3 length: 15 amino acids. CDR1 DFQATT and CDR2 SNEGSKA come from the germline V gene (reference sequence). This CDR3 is CSARVGQGGTGELFF. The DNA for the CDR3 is TGCAGTGCTAGAGTGGGACAGGGTGGCACCGGGGAGCTGTTTTTT.

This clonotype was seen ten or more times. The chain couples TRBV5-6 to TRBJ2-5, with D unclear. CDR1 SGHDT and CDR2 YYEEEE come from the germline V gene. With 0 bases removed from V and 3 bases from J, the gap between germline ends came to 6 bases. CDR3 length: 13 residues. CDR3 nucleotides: TGTGCCAGCAGCTTGGGCAGCGAAGAGACCCAGTACTTC. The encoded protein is CASSLGSEETQYF.

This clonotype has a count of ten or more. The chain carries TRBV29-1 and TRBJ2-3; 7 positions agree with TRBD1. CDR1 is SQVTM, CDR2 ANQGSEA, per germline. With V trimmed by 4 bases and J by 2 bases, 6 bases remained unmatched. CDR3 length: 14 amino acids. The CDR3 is CSVGRDRTTDTQYF. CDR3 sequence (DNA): TGCAGCGTTGGAAGGGACAGAACCACAGATACGCAGTATTTT.

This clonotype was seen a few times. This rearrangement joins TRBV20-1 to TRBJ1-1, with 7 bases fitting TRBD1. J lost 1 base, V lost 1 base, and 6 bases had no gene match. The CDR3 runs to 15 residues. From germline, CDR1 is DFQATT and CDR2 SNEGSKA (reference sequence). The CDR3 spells CSARVRQGTNTEAFF. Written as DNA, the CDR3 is TGCAGTGCTAGAGTCCGACAGGGTACGAACACTGAAGCTTTCTTT.

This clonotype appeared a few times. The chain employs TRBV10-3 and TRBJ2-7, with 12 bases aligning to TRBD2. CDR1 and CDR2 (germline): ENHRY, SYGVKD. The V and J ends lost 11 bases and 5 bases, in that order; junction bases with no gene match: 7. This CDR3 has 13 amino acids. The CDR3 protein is CAARLAGEDEQYF. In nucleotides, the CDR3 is TGTGCCGCTAGACTAGCGGGAGAGGACGAGCAGTACTTC.

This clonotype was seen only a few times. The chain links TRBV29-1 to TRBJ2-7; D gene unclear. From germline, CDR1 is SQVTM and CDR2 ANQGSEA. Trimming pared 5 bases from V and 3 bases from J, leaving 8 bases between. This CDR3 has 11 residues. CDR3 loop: CSVKWGYEQYV. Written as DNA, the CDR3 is TGCAGCGTTAAGTGGGGCTACGAGCAGTACGTC.

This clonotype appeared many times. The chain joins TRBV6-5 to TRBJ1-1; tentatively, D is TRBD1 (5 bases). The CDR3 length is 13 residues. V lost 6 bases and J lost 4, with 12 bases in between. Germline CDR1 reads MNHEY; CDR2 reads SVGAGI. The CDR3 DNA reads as TGTGCCAGCAGCGTAACAGGAAGCACTGAAGCTTTCTTT. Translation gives CASSVTGSTEAFF.

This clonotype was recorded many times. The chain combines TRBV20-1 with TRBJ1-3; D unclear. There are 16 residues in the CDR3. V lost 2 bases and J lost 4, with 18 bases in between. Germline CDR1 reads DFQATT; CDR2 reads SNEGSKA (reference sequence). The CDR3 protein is CSARRIGLNLGNTIYF. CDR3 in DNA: TGCAGTGCTAGACGGATAGGATTAAATCTAGGAAACACCATATATTTT.

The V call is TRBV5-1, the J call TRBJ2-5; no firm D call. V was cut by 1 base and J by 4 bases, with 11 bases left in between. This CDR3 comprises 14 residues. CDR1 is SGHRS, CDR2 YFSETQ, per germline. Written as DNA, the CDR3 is TGCGCCAGCAGCTTGACTTTGGTAGCAGAGACCCAGTACTTC. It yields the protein CASSLTLVAETQYF.

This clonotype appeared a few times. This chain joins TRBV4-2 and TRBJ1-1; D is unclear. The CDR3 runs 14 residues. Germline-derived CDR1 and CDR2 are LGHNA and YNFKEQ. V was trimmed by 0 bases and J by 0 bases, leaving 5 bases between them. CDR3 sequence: CASSQDAMNTEAFF. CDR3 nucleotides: TGTGCCAGCAGCCAAGATGCGATGAACACTGAAGCTTTCTTT.

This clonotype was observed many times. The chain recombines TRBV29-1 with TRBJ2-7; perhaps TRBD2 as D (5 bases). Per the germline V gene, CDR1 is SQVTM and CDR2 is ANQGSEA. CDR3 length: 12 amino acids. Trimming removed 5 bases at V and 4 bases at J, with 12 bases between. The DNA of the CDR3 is TGCAGCGTTAGGCTAGCCGCGTACGAGCAGTACTTC. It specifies CSVRLAAYEQYF.

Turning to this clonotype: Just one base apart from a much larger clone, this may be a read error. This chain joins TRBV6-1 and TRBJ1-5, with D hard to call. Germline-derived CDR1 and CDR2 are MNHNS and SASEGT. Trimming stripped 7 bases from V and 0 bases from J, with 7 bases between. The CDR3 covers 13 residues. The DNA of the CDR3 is TGTGCCAGCACCCAGTATAGCAATCAGCCCCAGCATTTT. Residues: CASTQYSNQPQHF.